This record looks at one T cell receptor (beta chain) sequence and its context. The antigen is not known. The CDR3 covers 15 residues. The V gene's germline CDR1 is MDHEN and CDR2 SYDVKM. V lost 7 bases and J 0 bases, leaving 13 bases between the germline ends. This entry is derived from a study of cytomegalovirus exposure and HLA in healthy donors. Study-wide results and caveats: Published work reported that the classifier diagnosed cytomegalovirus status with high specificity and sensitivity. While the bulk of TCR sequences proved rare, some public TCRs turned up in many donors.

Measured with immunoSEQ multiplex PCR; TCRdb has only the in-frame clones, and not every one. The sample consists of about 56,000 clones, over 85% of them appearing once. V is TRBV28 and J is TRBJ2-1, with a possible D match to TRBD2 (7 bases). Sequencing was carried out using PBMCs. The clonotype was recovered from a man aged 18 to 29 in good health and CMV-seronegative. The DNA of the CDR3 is TGTGCCAGCATCAGGGGACTAAGCTCCTACAATGAGCAGTTCTTC. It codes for CASIRGLSSYNEQFF.